The T cell receptor (beta chain) described here comes from a study of cytomegalovirus exposure and HLA in healthy donors listed by TCRdb under 2017. For the study in its entirety: The 500 to 800 repertoires of the first cohort and the 120 validation repertoires were produced on the same platform, according to a later analysis. The study aimed to test whether cataloging public T cell receptors could reveal signatures of past pathogen exposure. Besides the first cohort of 666 subjects, a separate validation cohort made up of roughly 120 different subjects was used. To predict cytomegalovirus infection status, the study brought together high-throughput TCR immunosequencing, statistical association of individual TCRs with disease status, and machine learning.

The donors were included in the validation cohort of around 120 subjects, a group kept apart from the roughly 700-subject first cohort. For this clone: Its antigen is still unknown. No much larger clone is present one base from it, and per-base qualities are unavailable.

For CDR1 and CDR2, the germline V gene lists MNHEY and SVGAGI. The CDR3 has 15 amino acids, counting the end cysteine and phenylalanine. CDR3 DNA is the only sequence kept; it has 45 bases, read in frame from the first base. V has 4 bases trimmed and J has 5 bases trimmed; junction bases matching no gene number 8. Library method: the immunoSEQ multiplex PCR assay. In the source study's methods: A statistical classification framework was built for diagnosing cytomegalovirus status from the catalog of TCR beta chain sequences. Here the immuneACCESS table is served through TCRdb, limited to in-frame sequences with V and J called. Missing clones are a known gap in these copies; in checked studies unresolved V genes cover under half, and the rest lacks a known reason. The DNA gave D and trimming, while V, J and clone size come from that table. The sample has fewer than 200,000 clones on record, roughly nine tenths of them singletons. The ten largest clonotypes hold around 3.1% of the sample.

The research as a whole found: Most TCR sequences were seen in very few donors, while some public TCRs were found in many individuals. A total of roughly 160 TCR beta chains were listed by the study as associated with cytomegalovirus. In both the original and validation cohorts, the classifier was reported to diagnose cytomegalovirus status with high specificity and sensitivity. The validation cohort had no HLA typing available for a later analysis, so co-occurrence within that cohort was assessed over all 110 or so repertoires. In vitro tests confirmed that three of the cytomegalovirus-associated TCR beta chains recognize cytomegalovirus antigens. Subsequent analysis determined that TCRs grouped into clusters in the first cohort also showed a tendency toward co-occurrence across the 130 or so validation repertoires, and approximately 94% of cluster scores exceeded 0. It was suggested by the authors that the approach could potentially be generalized to other disease states and immunological phenotypes.

Source material: PBMCs. The receptor's source is a woman under 30 in good health and CMV-seropositive. Recombination linked TRBV6-5 to TRBJ1-2, with 9 junctional bases fitting TRBD1. The DNA sequence is as follows: TGTGCCAGCAGTTCCCCCGCCGGGACAGGGTATGGCTACACCTTC. Its translation reads: CASSSPAGTGYGYTF.